The next 18 T cell receptor beta chains were all read from a single sample in a study of T cells in Graves' hyperthyroidism and ophthalmopathy. TCR beta CDR3 regions were amplified from RNA transcripts. The HTBI set primed first-round TCR CDR3 RT-PCR. TCRdb used MiXCR to reprocess the multiplex PCR reads, holding one entry per CDR3 protein. This sample yields approximately 520,000 distinct CDR3 sequences, of which around 20% are seen a single time; around a quarter belongs to the top ten. Sample: blood. The source is a man aged 18 to 30 with Graves' hyperthyroidism.

V gene TRBV2 combines with J gene TRBJ1-1; 7 nucleotides agree with TRBD1. V shed 0 bases, J shed 1 base, and the junction held 2 bases outside the gene matches. The CDR3 has 15 residues. The V gene's germline CDR1 is SNHLY and CDR2 FYNNEI. The CDR3 here is CASSEAGTENTEAFF. For the CDR3, the DNA is TGTGCCAGCAGTGAAGCGGGGACAGAGAACACTGAAGCTTTCTTT.

In the case of this clonotype: A single base separates this from a much larger clone, so it may be a read error. The chain links TRBV12-3 or TRBV12-4 to TRBJ1-1, with 7 bases that match TRBD1. This CDR3 has 16 residues. The J segment lost 0 bases and the V segment lost 5 bases, leaving 9 bases of the junction unmatched. CDR3 region: CASSLQTGSMNTEAFF. CDR3 DNA sequence: TGTGCCAGCAGTCTCCAGACAGGGAGTATGAACACTGAAGCTTTCTTT.

This clonotype has a count of ten or more. This rearrangement joins TRBV13 to TRBJ1-5; 8 nucleotides agree with TRBD1. Germline V gene sequence: CDR1 PRHDT, CDR2 FYEKMQ (reference sequence). V shed 5 bases, J shed 5 bases, and the junction held 8 bases outside the gene matches. The CDR3 has 15 amino acids. CDR3: CASSMGHRGDQPQHF. Here the CDR3 DNA reads TGTGCCAGCAGCATGGGACACAGGGGGGATCAGCCCCAGCATTTT.

This clonotype was recorded at least ten times. The rearrangement uses TRBV5-1 and TRBJ2-3; weak D call: TRBD2 (5 bases). Trimming pared 0 bases from V and 2 bases from J, leaving 10 bases between. CDR1 SGHRS and CDR2 YFSETQ come from the germline V gene. The CDR3 spans 15 residues. Here the CDR3 DNA reads TGCGCCAGCAGCTTGGGTGAGGGCCTCACAGATACGCAGTATTTT. Protein product: CASSLGEGLTDTQYF.

This clonotype occurred many times. V is TRBV11-1 and J is TRBJ1-2; D perhaps matches TRBD1 (5 bases). Germline values: CDR1 SGHAT, CDR2 FQDESV (reference sequence). The CDR3 consists of 16 residues. The V end was cut by 5 bases, the J end by 2 bases, with 18 bases between. The CDR3 loop is CASSPHSGRGNYGYTF. In nucleotides, the CDR3 is TGTGCCAGCAGCCCCCATTCGGGGCGAGGGAACTATGGCTACACCTTC.

This clonotype was counted ten times or more. V gene TRBV19 combines with J gene TRBJ1-5, with TRBD1 as a possible D gene (6 bases). V lost 6 bases to trimming and J lost 1 base, with 13 bases between them. Per the germline V gene, CDR1 is LNHDA and CDR2 is SQIVND (reference sequence). This CDR3 is built from 15 residues. The CDR3 bases are TGTGCCAGTAGCACCTATGACAGGAGCAATCAGCCCCAGCATTTT. It encodes CASSTYDRSNQPQHF. Combining the CDR3 with reference TRBV19 and TRBJ1-5 gives the whole variable domain DGGITQSPKYLFRKEGQNVTLSCEQNLNHDAMYWYRQDPGQGLRLIYYSQIVNDFQKGDIAEGYSVSREKKESFPLTVTSAQKNPTAFYLCASSTYDRSNQPQHFGDGTRLSIL.

This clonotype was counted ten times or more. The chain links TRBV12-3 or TRBV12-4 to TRBJ2-7; TRBD1 matches 11 bases. V was clipped by 3 bases and J by 4 bases; unmatched bases: 5. This CDR3 region has 15 residues. In DNA, the CDR3 is TGTGCCAGCAGTTTCCCGGGACAGGGGGTTTACGAGCAGTACTTC. This gives the protein CASSFPGQGVYEQYF.

This clonotype was recorded only once. A read error may be the cause here, since a much bigger clone is one base away. The gene calls are TRBV6-5 and TRBJ2-7; D may be TRBD1 (6 bases). Trimming took 2 bases from V and 6 from J, leaving 17 bases between them. The CDR3 runs 15 residues. Germline CDR1 is MNHEY and CDR2 is SVGAGI. The CDR3 nucleotides read TGTGCCAGCAGTTACCCAGAGACAGGAGTGTGCGAGCAGTACTTC. This codes for CASSYPETGVCEQYF.

This clonotype was seen a few times. The rearrangement joins TRBV19 to TRBJ2-7, with 13 bases fitting TRBD2. Germline CDR1 reads LNHDA; CDR2 reads SQIVND (reference sequence). The CDR3 runs to 16 residues. V gave up 3 bases and J gave up 1 base; unmatched junction bases: 3. CDR3 nucleotides: TGTGCCAGTAGTATGGGGACTAGCGGGGATTCCTACGAGCAGTACTTC. It yields the protein CASSMGTSGDSYEQYF.

This clonotype was seen ten or more times. The rearrangement joins TRBV10-3 to TRBJ1-2, with TRBD1 matching over 10 bases. Trimming at V came to 3 bases and at J to 8 bases, leaving 12 bases not matched to a gene. This CDR3 spans 16 amino acids. The germline CDR1 and CDR2 sequences are ENHRY and SYGVKD. CDR3 in amino acids: CAISEQRTGGNGGYTF. The CDR3 bases are TGTGCCATCAGTGAACAGAGGACAGGGGGAAATGGGGGCTACACCTTC.

The chain employs TRBV6-5 and TRBJ2-6; 9 nucleotides align to TRBD1. The CDR3 spans 15 residues. V gave up 0 bases and J gave up 15 bases; unmatched junction bases: 9. Germline V CDR1 and CDR2: MNHEY, SVGAGI. The CDR3 coding sequence is TGTGCCAGCAGTTACTCCCCCGGGACAGGGCGTGACCTGACTTTC. It codes for CASSYSPGTGRDLTF.

This clonotype was recorded many times. The chain joins TRBV24-1 to TRBJ2-7; 7 bases are shared with TRBD1. The ends lost 9 bases at V and 3 bases at J; junction bases unmatched: 4. This CDR3 has 12 amino acids. The V gene's germline CDR1 is KGHDR and CDR2 SFDVKD. The CDR3 sequence is CATRDRLYEQYF. The CDR3 bases are TGTGCCACCCGGGACAGACTCTACGAGCAGTACTTC.

This clonotype was counted at least ten times. The V and J genes are TRBV12-3 or TRBV12-4 and TRBJ2-7; D possibly corresponds to TRBD1 (6 bases). The CDR3 totals 13 residues. Trimming took off 6 bases at V and 7 bases at J, with 16 bases between the two ends. The CDR3 DNA reads TGTGCCAGCAGGGGGACAAGGTCGAAAGAGCAGTACTTC. This sequence encodes CASRGTRSKEQYF.

This clonotype was seen at least ten times. The chain recombines TRBV11-2 with TRBJ2-5, with TRBD1 matching over 8 bases. With 3 bases clipped from V and 1 base from J, the junction kept 7 bases outside the gene matches. CDR1 is SGHAT, CDR2 FQNNGV, per germline. The CDR3 runs 16 residues. Here the CDR3 reads CASSFLPDRAQETQYF. Here the CDR3 DNA reads TGTGCCAGCAGCTTTCTTCCGGACAGGGCCCAAGAGACCCAGTACTTC.

This clonotype was found a few times. The rearrangement links TRBV15 to TRBJ1-5, with D perhaps matching TRBD1 (5 bases). Germline lookup yields CDR1 LNHNV and CDR2 YYDKDF (reference sequence). There are 18 residues in the CDR3. With 1 base removed from V and 2 bases from J, the gap between germline ends came to 18 bases. CDR3 DNA sequence: TGTGCCACCAGCAGAGCAGGGACCCCTAATAATGGCAATCAGCCCCAGCATTTT. It encodes CATSRAGTPNNGNQPQHF.

The rearrangement uses TRBV19 and TRBJ2-4, with a weak D call TRBD1 (5 bases). CDR3 length: 15 amino acids. V was pared by 7 bases and J by 0 bases, with 13 bases between. Germline assignment: CDR1 LNHDA and CDR2 SQIVND (reference sequence). The CDR3 region has the DNA TGTGCCAGTATTGAAGGCCAGGGAGCCAAAAACATTCAGTACTTC. Its translation: CASIEGQGAKNIQYF.

This clonotype was seen repeatedly, ten times or more. This chain joins TRBV28 and TRBJ1-1; D gene uncertain. Germline lookup yields CDR1 MDHEN and CDR2 SYDVKM. There are 15 residues in the CDR3. The V and J ends lost 3 bases and 6 bases respectively, with 17 bases between them. CDR3 residues: CASSFGPPRKAEAFF. The CDR3 DNA reads TGTGCCAGCAGTTTCGGGCCTCCCCGTAAAGCTGAAGCTTTCTTT. Drawing the rest from reference TRBV28 and TRBJ1-1, the complete variable domain is DVKVTQSSRYLVKRTGEKVFLECVQDMDHENMFWYRQDPGLGLRLIYFSYDVKMKEKGDIPEGYSVSREKKERFSLILESASTNQTSMYLCASSFGPPRKAEAFFGQGTRLTVV.

This clonotype was observed a few times. The chain uses TRBV18 and TRBJ1-2; D is ambiguous. CDR1 and CDR2 from the germline V gene are KGHSH and LQKENI. V dropped 3 bases and J dropped 5 bases, with 10 bases sitting between them. There are 13 residues in the CDR3. This CDR3 is CASSPKEGYGYTF. The CDR3 coding sequence is TGTGCCAGCTCACCCAAGGAGGGATATGGCTACACCTTC.